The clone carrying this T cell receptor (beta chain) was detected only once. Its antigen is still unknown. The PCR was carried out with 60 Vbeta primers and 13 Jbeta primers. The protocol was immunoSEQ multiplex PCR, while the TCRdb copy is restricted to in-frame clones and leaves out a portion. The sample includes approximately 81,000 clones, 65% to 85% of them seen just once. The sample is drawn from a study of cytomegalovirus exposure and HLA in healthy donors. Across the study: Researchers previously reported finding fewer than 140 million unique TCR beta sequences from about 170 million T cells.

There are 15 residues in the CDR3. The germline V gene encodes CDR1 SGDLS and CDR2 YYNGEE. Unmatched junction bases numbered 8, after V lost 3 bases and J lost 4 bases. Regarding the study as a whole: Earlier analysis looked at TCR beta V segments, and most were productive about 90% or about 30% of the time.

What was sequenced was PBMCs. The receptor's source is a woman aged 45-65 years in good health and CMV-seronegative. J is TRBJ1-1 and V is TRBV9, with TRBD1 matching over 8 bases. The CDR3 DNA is TGTGCCAGCAGCGACCCGACAGGGGTAGTCACTGAAGCTTTCTTT. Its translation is CASSDPTGVVTEAFF.